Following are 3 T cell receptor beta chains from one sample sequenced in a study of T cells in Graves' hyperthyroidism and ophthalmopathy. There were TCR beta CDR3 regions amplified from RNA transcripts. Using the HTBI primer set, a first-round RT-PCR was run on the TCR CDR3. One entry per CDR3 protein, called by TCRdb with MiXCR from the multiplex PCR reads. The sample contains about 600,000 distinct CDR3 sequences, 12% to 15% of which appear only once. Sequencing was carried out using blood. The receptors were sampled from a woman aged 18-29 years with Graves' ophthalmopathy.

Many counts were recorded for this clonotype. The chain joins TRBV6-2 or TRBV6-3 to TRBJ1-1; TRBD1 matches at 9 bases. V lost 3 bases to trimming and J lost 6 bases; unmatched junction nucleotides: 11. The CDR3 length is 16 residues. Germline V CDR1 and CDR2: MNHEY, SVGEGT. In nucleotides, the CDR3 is TGTGCCAGCAGTTATTCAGGGACAGGGCTGCTGGCTGAAGCTTTCTTT. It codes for CASSYSGTGLLAEAFF.

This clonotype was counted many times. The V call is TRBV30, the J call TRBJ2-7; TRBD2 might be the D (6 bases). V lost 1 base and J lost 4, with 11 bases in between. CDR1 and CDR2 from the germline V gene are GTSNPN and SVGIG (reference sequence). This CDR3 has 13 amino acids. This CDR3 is CAWSETSPYEQYF. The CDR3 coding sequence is TGTGCCTGGAGTGAAACTAGCCCTTACGAGCAGTACTTC.

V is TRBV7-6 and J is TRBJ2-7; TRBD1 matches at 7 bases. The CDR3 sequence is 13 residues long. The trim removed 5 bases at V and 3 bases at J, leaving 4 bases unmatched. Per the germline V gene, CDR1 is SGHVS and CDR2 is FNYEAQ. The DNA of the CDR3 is TGTGCCAGCAGCAACAGGGGAAGCTACGAGCAGTACTTC. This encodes CASSNRGSYEQYF.